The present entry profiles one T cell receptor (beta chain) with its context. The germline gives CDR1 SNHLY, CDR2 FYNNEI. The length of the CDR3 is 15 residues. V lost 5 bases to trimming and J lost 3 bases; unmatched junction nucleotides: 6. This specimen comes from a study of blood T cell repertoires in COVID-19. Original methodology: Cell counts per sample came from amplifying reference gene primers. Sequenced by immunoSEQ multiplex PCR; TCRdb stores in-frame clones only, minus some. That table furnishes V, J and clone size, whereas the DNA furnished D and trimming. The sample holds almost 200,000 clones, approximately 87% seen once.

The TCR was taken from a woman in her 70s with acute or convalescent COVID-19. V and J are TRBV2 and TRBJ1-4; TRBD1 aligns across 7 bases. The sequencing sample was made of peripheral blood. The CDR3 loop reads CASSPTGAANEKLFF. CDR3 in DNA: TGTGCCAGCAGTCCTACAGGGGCGGCTAATGAAAAACTGTTTTTT. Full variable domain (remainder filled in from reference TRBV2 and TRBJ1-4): EPEVTQTPSHQVTQMGQEVILRCVPISNHLYFYWYRQILGQKVEFLVSFYNNEISEKSEIFDDQFSVERPDGSNFTLKIRSTKLEDSAMYFCASSPTGAANEKLFFGSGTQLSVL.